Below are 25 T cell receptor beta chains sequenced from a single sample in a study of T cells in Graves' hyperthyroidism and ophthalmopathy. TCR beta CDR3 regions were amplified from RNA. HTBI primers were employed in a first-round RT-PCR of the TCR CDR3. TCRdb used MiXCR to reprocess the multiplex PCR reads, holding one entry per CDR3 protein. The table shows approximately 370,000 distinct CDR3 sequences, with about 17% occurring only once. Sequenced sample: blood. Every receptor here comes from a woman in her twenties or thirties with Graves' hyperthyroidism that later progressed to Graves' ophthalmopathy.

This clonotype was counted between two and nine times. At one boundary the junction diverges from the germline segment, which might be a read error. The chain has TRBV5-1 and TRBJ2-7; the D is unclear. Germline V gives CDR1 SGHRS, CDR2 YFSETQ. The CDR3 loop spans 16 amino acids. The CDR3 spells CASSLDERVSVHEQYF. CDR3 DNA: TGCGCCAGCAGTTTGGATGAAAGAGTCTCGGTCCACGAGCAGTACTTC.

CDR3 region: CATSTLGQTWGFF. In DNA, the CDR3 is TGTGCCACCTCAACCTTGGGGCAAACCTGGGGATTCTTT. The chain combines TRBV2 with TRBJ1-1, with D tentatively TRBD1 (5 bases). Germline lookup yields CDR1 SNHLY and CDR2 FYNNEI. The CDR3 spans 13 residues. Trimming shortened V by 10 bases and J by 14 bases, and 26 bases separated the two germline ends.

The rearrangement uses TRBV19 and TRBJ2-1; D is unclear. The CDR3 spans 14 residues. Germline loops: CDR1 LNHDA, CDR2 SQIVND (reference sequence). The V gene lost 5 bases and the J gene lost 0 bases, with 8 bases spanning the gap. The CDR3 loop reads CASSLSHSYNEQFF. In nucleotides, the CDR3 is TGTGCCAGTAGTTTGAGCCACTCCTACAATGAGCAGTTCTTC.

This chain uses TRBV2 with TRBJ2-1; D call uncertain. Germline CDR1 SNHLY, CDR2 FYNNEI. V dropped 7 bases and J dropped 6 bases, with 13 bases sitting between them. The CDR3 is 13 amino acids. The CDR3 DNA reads TGTGCCAGCACAAGAGACTTGGGCAATGAGCAGTTCTTC. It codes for CASTRDLGNEQFF.

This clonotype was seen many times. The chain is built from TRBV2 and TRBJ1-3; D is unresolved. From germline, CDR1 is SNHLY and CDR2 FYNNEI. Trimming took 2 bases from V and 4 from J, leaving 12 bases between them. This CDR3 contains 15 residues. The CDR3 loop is CASSERSLEGNTIYF. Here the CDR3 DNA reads TGTGCCAGCAGTGAACGGTCCCTAGAAGGAAACACCATATATTTT.

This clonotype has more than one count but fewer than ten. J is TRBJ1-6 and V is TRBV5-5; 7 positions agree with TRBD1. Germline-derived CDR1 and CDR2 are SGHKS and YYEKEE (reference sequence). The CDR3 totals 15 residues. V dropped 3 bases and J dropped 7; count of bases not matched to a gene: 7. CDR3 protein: CASSYWTGANSPLHF. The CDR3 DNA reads TGTGCCAGCAGCTATTGGACAGGAGCGAATTCACCCCTCCACTTT.

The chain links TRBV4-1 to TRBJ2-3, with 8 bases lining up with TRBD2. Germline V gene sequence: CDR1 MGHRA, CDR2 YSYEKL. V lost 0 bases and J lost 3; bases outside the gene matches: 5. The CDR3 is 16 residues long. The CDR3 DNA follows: TGCGCCAGCAGCCAAGATATAGCGGGGCTTACAGATACGCAGTATTTT. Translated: CASSQDIAGLTDTQYF.

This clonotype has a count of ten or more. DNA of the CDR3: TGTGCCAGCAGTCCACCGCCATCCTACGAGCAGTACTTC. Translated, it gives CASSPPPSYEQYF. V gene TRBV28 combines with J gene TRBJ2-7; D gene ambiguous. V was cut by 5 bases and J by 1 base, with 9 bases left in between. CDR1 and CDR2 (germline): MDHEN, SYDVKM. The CDR3 has 13 amino acids.

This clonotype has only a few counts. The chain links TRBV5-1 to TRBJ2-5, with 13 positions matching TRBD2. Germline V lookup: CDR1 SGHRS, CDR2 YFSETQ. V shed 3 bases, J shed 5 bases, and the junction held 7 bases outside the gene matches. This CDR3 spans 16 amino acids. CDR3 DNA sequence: TGCGCCAGCAGCTCCGGACTAGCGGGAGTTGAGGAGACCCAGTACTTC. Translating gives CASSSGLAGVEETQYF.

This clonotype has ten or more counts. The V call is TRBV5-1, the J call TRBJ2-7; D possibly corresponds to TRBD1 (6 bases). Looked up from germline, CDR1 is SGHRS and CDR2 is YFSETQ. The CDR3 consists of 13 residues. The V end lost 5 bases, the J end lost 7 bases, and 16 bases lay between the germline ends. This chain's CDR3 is CASRHPGAAEQYF. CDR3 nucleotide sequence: TGCGCCAGCAGACATCCAGGGGCCGCTGAGCAGTACTTC.

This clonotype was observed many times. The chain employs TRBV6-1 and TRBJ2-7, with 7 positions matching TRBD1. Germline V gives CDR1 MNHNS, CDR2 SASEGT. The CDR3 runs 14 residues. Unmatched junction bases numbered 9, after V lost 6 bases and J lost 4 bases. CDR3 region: CASSWGRTGYEQYF. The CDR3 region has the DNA TGTGCCAGCAGCTGGGGACGGACAGGATACGAGCAGTACTTC.

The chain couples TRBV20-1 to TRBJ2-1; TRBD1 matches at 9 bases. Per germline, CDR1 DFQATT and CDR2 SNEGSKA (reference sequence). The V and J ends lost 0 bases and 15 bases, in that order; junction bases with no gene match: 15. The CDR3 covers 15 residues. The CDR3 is CSARDKGQGPVVGFF. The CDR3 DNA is TGCAGTGCTAGAGATAAAGGACAGGGGCCCGTGGTAGGGTTCTTC.

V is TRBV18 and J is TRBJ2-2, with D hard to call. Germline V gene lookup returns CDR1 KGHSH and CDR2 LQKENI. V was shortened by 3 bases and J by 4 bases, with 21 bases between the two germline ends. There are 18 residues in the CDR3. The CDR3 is CASSPGNFLGTSTGELFF. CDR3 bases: TGTGCCAGCTCACCGGGTAACTTCTTGGGTACGAGCACCGGGGAGCTGTTTTTT.

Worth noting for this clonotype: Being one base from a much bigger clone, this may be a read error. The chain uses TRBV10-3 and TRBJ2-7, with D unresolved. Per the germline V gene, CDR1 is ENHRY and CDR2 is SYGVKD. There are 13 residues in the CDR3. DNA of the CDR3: TGTGCCATCAGTGAGTCTACAGCCTACGGGCAGTACTTC. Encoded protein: CAISESTAYGQYF.

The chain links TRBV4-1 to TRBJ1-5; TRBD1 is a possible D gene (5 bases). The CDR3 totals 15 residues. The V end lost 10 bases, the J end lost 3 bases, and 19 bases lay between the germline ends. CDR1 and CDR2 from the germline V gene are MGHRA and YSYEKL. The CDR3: CATRPRWGSNQPQHF. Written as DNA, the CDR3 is TGCGCCACACGGCCCCGGTGGGGGTCCAATCAGCCCCAGCATTTT.

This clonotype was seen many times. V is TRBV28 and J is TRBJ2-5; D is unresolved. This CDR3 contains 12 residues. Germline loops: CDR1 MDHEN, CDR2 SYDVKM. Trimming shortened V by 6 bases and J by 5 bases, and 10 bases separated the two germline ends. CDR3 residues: CASSSLRETQYF. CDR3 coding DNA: TGTGCCAGCAGCTCGTTGAGGGAGACCCAGTACTTC.

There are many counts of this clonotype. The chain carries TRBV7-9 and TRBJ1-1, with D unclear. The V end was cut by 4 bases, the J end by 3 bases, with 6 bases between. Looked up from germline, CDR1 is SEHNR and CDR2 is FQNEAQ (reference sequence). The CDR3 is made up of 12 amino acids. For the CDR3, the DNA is TGTGCCAGCAGCTCCCAGGACACTGAAGCTTTCTTT. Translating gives CASSSQDTEAFF.

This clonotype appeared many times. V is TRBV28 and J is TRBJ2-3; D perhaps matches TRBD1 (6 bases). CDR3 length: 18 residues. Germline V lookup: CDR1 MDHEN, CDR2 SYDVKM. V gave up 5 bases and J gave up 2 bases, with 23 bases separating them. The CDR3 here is CASSNPEFTGRPTDTQYF. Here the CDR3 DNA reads TGTGCCAGCAGTAACCCTGAGTTTACAGGGCGTCCCACAGATACGCAGTATTTT.

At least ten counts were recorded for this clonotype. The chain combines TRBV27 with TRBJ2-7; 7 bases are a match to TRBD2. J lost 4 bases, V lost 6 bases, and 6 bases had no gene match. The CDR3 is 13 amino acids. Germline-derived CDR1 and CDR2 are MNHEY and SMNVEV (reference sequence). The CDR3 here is CASSRGLVYEQYF. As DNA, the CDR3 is TGTGCCAGCAGCCGAGGACTAGTTTACGAGCAGTACTTC.

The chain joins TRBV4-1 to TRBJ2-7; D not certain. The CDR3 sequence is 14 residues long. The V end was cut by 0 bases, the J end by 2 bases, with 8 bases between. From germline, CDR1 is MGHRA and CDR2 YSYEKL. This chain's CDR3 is CASSQDPSAYEQYF. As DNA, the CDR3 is TGCGCCAGCAGCCAAGATCCGTCCGCCTACGAGCAGTACTTC.

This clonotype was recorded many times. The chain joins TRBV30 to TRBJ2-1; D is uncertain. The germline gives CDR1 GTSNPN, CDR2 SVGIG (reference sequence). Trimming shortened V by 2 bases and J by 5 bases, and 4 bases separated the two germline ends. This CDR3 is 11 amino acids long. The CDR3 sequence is CAWSWDNEQFF. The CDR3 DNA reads TGTGCCTGGAGTTGGGACAATGAGCAGTTCTTC.

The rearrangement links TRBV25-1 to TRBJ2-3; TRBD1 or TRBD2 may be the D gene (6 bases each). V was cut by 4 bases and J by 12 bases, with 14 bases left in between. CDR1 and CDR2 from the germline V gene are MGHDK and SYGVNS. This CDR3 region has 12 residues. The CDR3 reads CASSVLGGPQYF. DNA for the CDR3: TGTGCCAGCAGTGTACTGGGGGGCCCCCAGTATTTT.

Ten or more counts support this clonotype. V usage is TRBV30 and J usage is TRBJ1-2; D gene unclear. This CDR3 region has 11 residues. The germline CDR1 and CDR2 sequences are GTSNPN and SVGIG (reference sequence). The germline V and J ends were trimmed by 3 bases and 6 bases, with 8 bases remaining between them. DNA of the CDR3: TGTGCCTGGAGAAGGCTGGATGGCTACACCTTC. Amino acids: CAWRRLDGYTF.

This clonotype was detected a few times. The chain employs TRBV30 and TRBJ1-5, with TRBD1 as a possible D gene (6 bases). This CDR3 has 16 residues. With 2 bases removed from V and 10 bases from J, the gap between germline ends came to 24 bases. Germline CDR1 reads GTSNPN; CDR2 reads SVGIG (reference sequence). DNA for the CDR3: TGTGCCTGGAGTTATGGGACACCTAGGTCGAGTCAACCCCAGCATTTT. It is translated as CAWSYGTPRSSQPQHF.

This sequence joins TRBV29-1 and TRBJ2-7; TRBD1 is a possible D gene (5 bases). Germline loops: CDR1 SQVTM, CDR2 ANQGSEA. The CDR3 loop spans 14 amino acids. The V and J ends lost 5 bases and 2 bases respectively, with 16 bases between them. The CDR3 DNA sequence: TGCAGCGTTCAGTACCCGGACAATGCCTACGAGCAGTACTTC. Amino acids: CSVQYPDNAYEQYF.